Each of the 25 T cell receptor beta chains below was sequenced from the same sample in a study of blood T cell repertoires in COVID-19. Only in-frame clones appear in the TCRdb table, and some are missing; sequencing was by immunoSEQ multiplex PCR. The sample has 150,000 to 200,000 clones, about 80% seen once. Sequenced sample: peripheral blood. The source is a human donor with acute or convalescent COVID-19. The donor label of this sample is uncertain.

The chain is built from TRBV7-8 and TRBJ1-2; 9 nucleotides agree with TRBD1. The CDR3 consists of 19 residues. V lost 5 bases, J lost 4 bases, and 20 bases stayed unmatched. Per germline, CDR1 SGHVS and CDR2 FQNEAQ. CDR3: CASSREQGARRTPFYGYTF. The CDR3 nucleotides read TGTGCCAGCAGCCGAGAACAGGGGGCGCGAAGGACACCTTTCTATGGCTACACCTTC.

This sequence joins TRBV15 and TRBJ2-5; D may be TRBD2 (6 bases). The CDR3 extends over 15 amino acids. The V gene lost 0 bases and the J gene lost 3 bases, with 11 bases spanning the gap. The V gene's germline CDR1 is LNHNV and CDR2 YYDKDF (reference sequence). DNA of the CDR3: TGTGCCACCAGCAGAGATCCCCGCGGGAAAGAGACCCAGTACTTC. Its protein product is CATSRDPRGKETQYF.

The chain recombines TRBV12-3 or TRBV12-4 with TRBJ1-3, with D hard to call. The CDR3 is 13 residues long. With 2 bases removed from V and 4 bases from J, the gap between germline ends came to 6 bases. CDR3 bases: TGTGCCAGCAGTTTAACAGAGGGAAACACCATATATTTT. It translates to CASSLTEGNTIYF.

The rearrangement links TRBV19 to TRBJ2-5; 11 bases align to TRBD2. CDR3 length: 18 residues. The ends lost 7 bases at V and 5 bases at J; junction bases unmatched: 18. Germline assignment: CDR1 LNHDA and CDR2 SQIVND (reference sequence). The DNA of the CDR3 is TGTGCCAGTACGGAGCGGGGTCCTAGCGGGGGGCCGGGGGAGACCCAGTACTTC. It translates to CASTERGPSGGPGETQYF.

The chain links TRBV10-2 to TRBJ2-1; 7 bases map to TRBD2. Germline V lookup: CDR1 WSHSY, CDR2 SAAADI. This CDR3 is built from 14 residues. V trimming: 8 bases; J trimming: 4 bases; junction bases outside the gene matches: 8. The CDR3 nucleotides read TGCGCCAGCGGGAGCGGGATCGCTTACAATGAGCAGTTCTTC. It encodes CASGSGIAYNEQFF.

The V gene is TRBV9, the J gene TRBJ2-5; TRBD1 agrees at 9 bases. The CDR3 covers 16 residues. Looked up from germline, CDR1 is SGDLS and CDR2 is YYNGEE. V shed 2 bases and J 5 bases; nucleotides not matched to a gene: 10. The CDR3 here is CASSVRGDRVGETQYF. For the CDR3, the DNA is TGTGCCAGCAGCGTCAGGGGGGACAGGGTAGGGGAGACCCAGTACTTC.

V gene TRBV6-5 combines with J gene TRBJ1-6; no clear D. The germline gives CDR1 MNHEY, CDR2 SVGAGI. V was pared by 0 bases and J by 9 bases, with 15 bases between. The CDR3 runs to 16 residues. CDR3 sequence (DNA): TGTGCCAGCAGTTACTCGAGGGATCCTCGAGGTTCACCCCTCCACTTT. Encoded protein: CASSYSRDPRGSPLHF.

V usage is TRBV19 and J usage is TRBJ2-1, with D possibly TRBD2 on 6 matching bases. Germline values: CDR1 LNHDA, CDR2 SQIVND (reference sequence). The CDR3 has 15 residues. Deletions cut 1 base from V and 3 bases from J, with 10 bases between. The CDR3 loop reads CASSIARGNYNEQFF. The CDR3 DNA is TGTGCCAGTAGTATAGCCCGGGGGAACTACAATGAGCAGTTCTTC.

This clone was picked up a small number of times. The genes are TRBV2 and TRBJ1-6; D may be TRBD1 (5 bases). Germline V gene data show CDR1 as SNHLY and CDR2 as FYNNEI. Trimming stripped 0 bases from V and 11 bases from J, with 11 bases between. The CDR3 sequence is 14 residues long. CDR3 nucleotides: TGTGCCAGCAGTGAAGCGGCAGGGCGGACACCCCTCCACTTT. Amino acid sequence: CASSEAAGRTPLHF.

The CDR3 DNA is TGCGCCAGCAGCCGCACGCAGGGGGTCGGGAATTCACCCCTCCACTTT. This codes for CASSRTQGVGNSPLHF. The chain links TRBV5-1 to TRBJ1-6; TRBD1 matches 7 bases. V dropped 4 bases and J dropped 7; count of bases not matched to a gene: 11. Germline V CDR1 and CDR2: SGHRS, YFSETQ. The CDR3 covers 16 residues.

This clone was seen more than once but under ten times. The rearrangement uses TRBV30 and TRBJ1-5; D is perhaps TRBD1 (5 bases). This CDR3 is 15 amino acids long. Trimming pared 4 bases from V and 4 bases from J, leaving 17 bases between. The V gene's germline CDR1 is GTSNPN and CDR2 SVGIG (reference sequence). The CDR3 is CAWIPRAFWNQPQHF. In DNA, the CDR3 is TGTGCCTGGATTCCCAGGGCTTTTTGGAATCAGCCCCAGCATTTT.

The chain combines TRBV2 with TRBJ2-3, with D tentatively TRBD2 (6 bases). Germline CDR1 is SNHLY and CDR2 is FYNNEI. CDR3 size: 14 residues. The V and J ends lost 7 bases and 0 bases respectively, with 11 bases between them. DNA of the CDR3: TGTGCCAGCAACCAGCGGGCGAGCACAGATACGCAGTATTTT. Translation gives CASNQRASTDTQYF.

V is TRBV3-1 (or the pseudogene TRBV3-2) and J is TRBJ1-1; 7 positions match TRBD1. The CDR3 has 15 residues. V trimming: 3 bases; J trimming: 2 bases; junction bases outside the gene matches: 6. The germline CDR1 and CDR2 sequences are LGHDT and YNNKEL (reference sequence). CDR3 DNA sequence: TGTGCCAGCAGCCATTCGGACAGGATCAACACTGAAGCTTTCTTT. It encodes CASSHSDRINTEAFF.

The chain links TRBV6-6 to TRBJ1-4, with 8 positions matching TRBD1. The CDR3 is 15 residues long. J gave up 0 bases and V 9 bases, and 6 bases lay outside the gene matches. CDR1 MNHNY and CDR2 SVGAGI come from the germline V gene (reference sequence). For the CDR3, the DNA is TGTGCCAGTGGACAGGGCGCTGCAACTAATGAAAAACTGTTTTTT. The encoded protein is CASGQGAATNEKLFF.

This rearrangement joins TRBV7-2 to TRBJ2-3, with TRBD2 matching 8 bases. CDR1 is SGHTA and CDR2 is FQGNSA in the germline V gene. After removal of 4 bases from V and 2 bases from J, the junction contained 11 bases not matched to a gene. This CDR3 spans 17 amino acids. The CDR3 region has the DNA TGTGCCAGCAGCTCGCGGGTAGCGGGACCGTCCACAGATACGCAGTATTTT. This gives the protein CASSSRVAGPSTDTQYF.

CDR3 amino acids: CASSLGDLGYF. As DNA, the CDR3 is TGTGCCAGCAGCTTAGGGGACTTAGGGTATTTT. V gene TRBV5-8 combines with J gene TRBJ2-3; D may be TRBD2 (6 bases). The V end lost 2 bases, the J end lost 14 bases, and 12 bases lay between the germline ends. The CDR3 sequence is 11 residues long. Germline lookup yields CDR1 SGHTS and CDR2 YDEGEE. Full variable domain (missing parts from reference TRBV5-8 and TRBJ2-3): EAGVTQSPTHLIKTRGQQATLRCSPISGHTSVYWYQQALGLGLQFLLWYDEGEERNRGNFPPRFSGRQFPNYSSELNVNALELEDSALYLCASSLGDLGYFGPGTRLTVL.

V and J are TRBV9 and TRBJ1-1; maybe TRBD1 (5 bases). Trimming shortened V by 3 bases and J by 4 bases, and 19 bases separated the two germline ends. The CDR3 length is 16 residues. The germline V gene encodes CDR1 SGDLS and CDR2 YYNGEE. CDR3 sequence reads: CASSAREGRAVTEAFF. The DNA of the CDR3 is TGTGCCAGCAGCGCGCGGGAAGGCAGGGCCGTCACTGAAGCTTTCTTT.

V gene TRBV14 combines with J gene TRBJ1-6, with TRBD1 matching 12 bases. Losses at the gene ends were 1 base for V and 10 bases for J; bases not matched to a gene: 11. CDR1 SGHDN and CDR2 FVKESK come from the germline V gene. This CDR3 contains 18 residues. The CDR3 nucleotides are TGTGCCAGCAGCCAAGGGGACAGGGGGCTTAGACTTAGGTCACCCCTCCACTTT. Its translation is CASSQGDRGLRLRSPLHF.

The chain couples TRBV7-8 to TRBJ1-4; tentative D call: TRBD1 (6 bases). The CDR3 extends over 14 amino acids. Trimming cost V 3 bases and J 12 bases, with 17 bases left between them. CDR1 and CDR2 (germline): SGHVS, FQNEAQ. DNA for the CDR3: TGTGCCAGCAGCTTGGACGACAGGCTTCCGCAACTGTTTTTT. This translates into CASSLDDRLPQLFF.

V is TRBV19 and J is TRBJ1-4; D is undetermined. The CDR3 sequence is 15 residues long. Trimming shortened V by 5 bases and J by 8 bases, and 18 bases separated the two germline ends. CDR1 is LNHDA and CDR2 is SQIVND in the germline V gene (reference sequence). The CDR3 DNA reads as TGTGCCAGTAGTGGTGTCCGGGGAGAAAGGGAAAAACTGTTTTTT. This encodes CASSGVRGEREKLFF.

This clone has just a few counts. This sequence joins TRBV6-2 or TRBV6-3 and TRBJ2-5, with 8 bases lining up with TRBD1. CDR1 and CDR2 from the germline V gene are MNHEY and SVGEGT. Germline trimming cut 6 bases from V and 5 bases from J; bases unmatched to any gene: 8. This CDR3 is built from 14 residues. The CDR3 loop is CASSPGQGLETQYF. The CDR3 DNA reads as TGTGCCAGCAGCCCCGGACAGGGTCTGGAGACCCAGTACTTC.

The V call is TRBV19, the J call TRBJ2-3, with TRBD2 as a possible D gene (6 bases). Trimming took off 4 bases at V and 6 bases at J, with 14 bases between the two ends. Germline V gene data show CDR1 as LNHDA and CDR2 as SQIVND (reference sequence). The CDR3 consists of 14 residues. The DNA for the CDR3 is TGTGCCAGTAGTACATCGCACGGGAGTGATACGCAGTATTTT. It is translated as CASSTSHGSDTQYF.

The chain joins TRBV4-1 to TRBJ1-2, with D tentatively TRBD1 (5 bases). Germline assignment: CDR1 MGHRA and CDR2 YSYEKL. This CDR3 contains 14 residues. V shed 3 bases and J shed 2 bases, with 10 bases lying between them. CDR3 residues: CASSQVGGNYGYTF. CDR3 DNA sequence: TGCGCCAGCAGCCAGGTGGGGGGAAACTATGGCTACACCTTC.

V gene TRBV5-5 combines with J gene TRBJ1-6, with TRBD1 identical over 7 bases. The CDR3 has 16 amino acids. The J segment lost 5 bases and the V segment lost 2 bases, leaving 7 bases of the junction unmatched. The germline V gene encodes CDR1 SGHKS and CDR2 YYEKEE (reference sequence). CDR3 loop: CASSFSPGQNNSPLHF. The CDR3 region has the DNA TGTGCCAGCAGCTTCTCACCGGGACAGAATAATTCACCCCTCCACTTT.

This clone has only one observation. The V call is TRBV6-6, the J call TRBJ1-3; D is unresolved. The V end was cut by 6 bases, the J end by 2 bases, with 11 bases between. This CDR3 has 14 residues. Germline V gene lookup returns CDR1 MNHNY and CDR2 SVGAGI (reference sequence). Here the CDR3 DNA reads TGTGCCAGCAGACCTACAGAAACTGGAAACACCATATATTTT. This translates into CASRPTETGNTIYF.